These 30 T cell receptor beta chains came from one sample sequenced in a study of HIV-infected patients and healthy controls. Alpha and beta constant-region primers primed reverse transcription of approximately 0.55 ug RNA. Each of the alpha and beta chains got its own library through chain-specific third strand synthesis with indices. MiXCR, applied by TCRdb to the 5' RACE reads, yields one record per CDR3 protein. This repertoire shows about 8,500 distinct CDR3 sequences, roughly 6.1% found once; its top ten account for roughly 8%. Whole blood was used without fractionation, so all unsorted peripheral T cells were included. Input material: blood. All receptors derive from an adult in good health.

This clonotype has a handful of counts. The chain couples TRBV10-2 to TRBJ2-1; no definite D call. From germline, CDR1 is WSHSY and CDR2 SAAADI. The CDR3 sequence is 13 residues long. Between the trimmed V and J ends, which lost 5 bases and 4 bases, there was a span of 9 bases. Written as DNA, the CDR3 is TGCGCCAGCAGTCCTCAGGCATACAATGAGCAGTTCTTC. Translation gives CASSPQAYNEQFF.

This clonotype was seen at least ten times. The CDR3 DNA reads as TGTGCCATCAGTACGGGACTAGCGGGGGGGCGGAGCACAGATACGCAGTATTTT. This translates into CAISTGLAGGRSTDTQYF. The rearrangement links TRBV10-3 to TRBJ2-3; 16 nucleotides match TRBD2. The CDR3 extends over 18 amino acids. Per the germline V gene, CDR1 is ENHRY and CDR2 is SYGVKD. J gave up 0 bases and V 5 bases, and 5 bases lay outside the gene matches.

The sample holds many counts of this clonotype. The CDR3 loop reads CAWSAGLSNQPQHF. The CDR3 DNA reads TGTGCCTGGAGTGCGGGATTGAGCAATCAGCCCCAGCATTTT. The chain employs TRBV30 and TRBJ1-5; D is unresolved. The CDR3 is 14 residues long. The germline V gene encodes CDR1 GTSNPN and CDR2 SVGIG (reference sequence). The V and J ends lost 1 base and 1 base respectively, with 8 bases between them.

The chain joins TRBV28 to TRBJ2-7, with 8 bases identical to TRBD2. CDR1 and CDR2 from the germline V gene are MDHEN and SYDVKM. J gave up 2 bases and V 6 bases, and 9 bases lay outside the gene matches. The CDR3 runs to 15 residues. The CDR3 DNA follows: TGTGCCAGCAGCCTACTAGCGGCGCCTACCTACGAGCAGTACTTC. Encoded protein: CASSLLAAPTYEQYF.

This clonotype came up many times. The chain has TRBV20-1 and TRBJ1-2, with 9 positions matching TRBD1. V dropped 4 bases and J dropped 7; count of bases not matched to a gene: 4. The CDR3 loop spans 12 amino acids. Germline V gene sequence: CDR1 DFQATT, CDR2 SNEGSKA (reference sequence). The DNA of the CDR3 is TGCAGTGCTACCACAGGGGGCCCTGGCTACACCTTC. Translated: CSATTGGPGYTF.

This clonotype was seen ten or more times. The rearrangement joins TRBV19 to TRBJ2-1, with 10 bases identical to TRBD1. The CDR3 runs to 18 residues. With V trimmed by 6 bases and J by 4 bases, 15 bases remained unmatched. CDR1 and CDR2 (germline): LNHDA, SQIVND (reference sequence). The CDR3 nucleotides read TGTGCCAGTAGCATGATCTCGATGAGGGACAGGGGTTACAATGAGCAGTTCTTC. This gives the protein CASSMISMRDRGYNEQFF.

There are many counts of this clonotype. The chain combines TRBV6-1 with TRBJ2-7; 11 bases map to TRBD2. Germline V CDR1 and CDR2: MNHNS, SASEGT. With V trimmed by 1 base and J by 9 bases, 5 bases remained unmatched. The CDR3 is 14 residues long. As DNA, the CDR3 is TGTGCCAGCAGTGAAGTAGCGGGAGGGACGCGGCAGTACTTC. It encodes CASSEVAGGTRQYF.

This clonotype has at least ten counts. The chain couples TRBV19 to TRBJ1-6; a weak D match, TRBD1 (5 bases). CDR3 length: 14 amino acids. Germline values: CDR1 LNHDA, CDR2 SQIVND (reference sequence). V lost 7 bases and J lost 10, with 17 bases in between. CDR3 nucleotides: TGTGCCAGTAATCAAGGGGCAACCTACTCACCCCTCCACTTT. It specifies CASNQGATYSPLHF. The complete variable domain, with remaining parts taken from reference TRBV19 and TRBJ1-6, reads DGGITQSPKYLFRKEGQNVTLSCEQNLNHDAMYWYRQDPGQGLRLIYYSQIVNDFQKGDIAEGYSVSREKKESFPLTVTSAQKNPTAFYLCASNQGATYSPLHFGNGTRLTVT.

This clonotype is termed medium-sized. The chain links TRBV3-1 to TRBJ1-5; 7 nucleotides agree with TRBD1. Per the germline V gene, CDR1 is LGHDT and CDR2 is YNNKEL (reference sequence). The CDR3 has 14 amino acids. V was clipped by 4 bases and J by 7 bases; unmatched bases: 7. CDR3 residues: CASSLRTGQQPQHF. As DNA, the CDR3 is TGTGCCAGCAGCCTACGGACAGGTCAACAGCCCCAGCATTTT.

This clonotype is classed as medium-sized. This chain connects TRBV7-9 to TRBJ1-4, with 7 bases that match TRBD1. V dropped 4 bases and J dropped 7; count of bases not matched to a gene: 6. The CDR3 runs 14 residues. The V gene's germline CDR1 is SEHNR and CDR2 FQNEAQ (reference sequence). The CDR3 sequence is CASSSRQGGEKLFF. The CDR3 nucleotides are TGTGCCAGCAGCTCAAGACAGGGAGGTGAAAAACTGTTTTTT.

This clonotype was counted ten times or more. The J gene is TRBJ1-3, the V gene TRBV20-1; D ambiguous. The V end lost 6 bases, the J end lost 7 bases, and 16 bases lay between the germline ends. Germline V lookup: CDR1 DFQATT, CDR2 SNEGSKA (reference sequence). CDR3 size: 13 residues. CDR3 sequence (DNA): TGCAGTGCCGGGCCTAACCACGAGAACACCATATATTTT. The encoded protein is CSAGPNHENTIYF.

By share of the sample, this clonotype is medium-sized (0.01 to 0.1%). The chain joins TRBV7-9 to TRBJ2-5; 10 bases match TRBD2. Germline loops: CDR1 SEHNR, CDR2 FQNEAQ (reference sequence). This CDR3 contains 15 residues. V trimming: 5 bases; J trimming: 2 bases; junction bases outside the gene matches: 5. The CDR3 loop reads CASSPGLAFQETQYF. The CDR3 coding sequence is TGTGCCAGCAGCCCGGGACTAGCGTTTCAAGAGACCCAGTACTTC.

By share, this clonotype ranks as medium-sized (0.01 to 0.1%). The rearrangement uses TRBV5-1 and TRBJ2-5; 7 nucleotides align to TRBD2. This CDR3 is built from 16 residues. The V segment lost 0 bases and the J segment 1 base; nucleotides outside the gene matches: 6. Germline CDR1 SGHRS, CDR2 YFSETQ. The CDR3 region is CASSLGSGTTQETQYF. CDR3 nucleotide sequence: TGCGCCAGCAGCTTGGGTTCTGGGACTACCCAAGAGACCCAGTACTTC.

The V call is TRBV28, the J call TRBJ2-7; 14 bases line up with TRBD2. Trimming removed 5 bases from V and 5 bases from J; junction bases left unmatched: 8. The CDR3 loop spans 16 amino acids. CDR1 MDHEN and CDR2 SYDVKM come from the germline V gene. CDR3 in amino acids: CASSPPGLAGGNEQYF. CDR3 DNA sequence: TGTGCCAGCAGTCCCCCCGGACTAGCGGGAGGCAACGAGCAGTACTTC. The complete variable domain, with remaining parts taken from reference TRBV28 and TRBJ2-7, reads DVKVTQSSRYLVKRTGEKVFLECVQDMDHENMFWYRQDPGLGLRLIYFSYDVKMKEKGDIPEGYSVSREKKERFSLILESASTNQTSMYLCASSPPGLAGGNEQYFGPGTRLTVT.

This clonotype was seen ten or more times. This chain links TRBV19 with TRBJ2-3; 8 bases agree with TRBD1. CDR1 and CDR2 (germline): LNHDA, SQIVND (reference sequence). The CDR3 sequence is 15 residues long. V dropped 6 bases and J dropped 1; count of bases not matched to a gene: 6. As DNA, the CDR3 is TGTGCCAGTAGCATGGAGACAGGGGGCACAGATACGCAGTATTTT. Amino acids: CASSMETGGTDTQYF.

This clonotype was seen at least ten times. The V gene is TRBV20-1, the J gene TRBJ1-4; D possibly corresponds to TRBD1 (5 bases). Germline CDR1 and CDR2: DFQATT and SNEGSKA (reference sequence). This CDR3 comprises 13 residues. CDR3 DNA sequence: TGCGCGGCCATCAGGGTCAATAATGAAAAACTGTTTTTT. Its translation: CAAIRVNNEKLFF.

CDR3 nucleotide sequence: TGTGCCAGCAGTTCAACCCGGGGAGGGGGCGGCGAAAAACTGTTTTTT. This translates into CASSSTRGGGGEKLFF. The rearrangement links TRBV6-5 to TRBJ1-4; 7 bases agree with TRBD1. The germline CDR1 and CDR2 sequences are MNHEY and SVGAGI. With V trimmed by 4 bases and J by 8 bases, 13 bases remained unmatched. The CDR3 loop spans 16 amino acids.

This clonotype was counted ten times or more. Here the CDR3 DNA reads TGTGCCAGCAGCTTGGGACTAGCGGGAAGCACAGATACGCAGTATTTT. Translation: CASSLGLAGSTDTQYF. The chain has TRBV7-2 and TRBJ2-3; TRBD2 matches at 13 bases. Trimming removed 3 bases from V and 0 bases from J; junction bases left unmatched: 0. Germline CDR1 reads SGHTA; CDR2 reads FQGNSA. The CDR3 contains 16 residues.

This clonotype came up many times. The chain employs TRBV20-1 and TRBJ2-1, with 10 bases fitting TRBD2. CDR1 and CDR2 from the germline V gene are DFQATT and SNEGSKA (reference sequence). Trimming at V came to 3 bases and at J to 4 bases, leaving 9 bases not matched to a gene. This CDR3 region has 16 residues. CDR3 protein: CSASKRGGGFYNEQFF. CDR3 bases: TGCAGTGCTAGTAAGCGGGGGGGTGGATTTTACAATGAGCAGTTCTTC.

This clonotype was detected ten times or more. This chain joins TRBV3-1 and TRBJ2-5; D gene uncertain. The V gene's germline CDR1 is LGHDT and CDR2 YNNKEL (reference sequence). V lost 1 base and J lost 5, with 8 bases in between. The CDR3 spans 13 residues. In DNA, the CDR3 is TGTGCCAGCAGCCAAGGGGCGGCGGAGACCCAGTACTTC. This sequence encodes CASSQGAAETQYF.

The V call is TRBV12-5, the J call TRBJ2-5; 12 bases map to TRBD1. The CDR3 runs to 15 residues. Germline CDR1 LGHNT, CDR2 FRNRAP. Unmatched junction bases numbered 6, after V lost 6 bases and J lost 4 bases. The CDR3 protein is CASGTGTGGRETQYF. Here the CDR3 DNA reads TGTGCTAGTGGAACCGGGACAGGGGGCCGAGAGACCCAGTACTTC.

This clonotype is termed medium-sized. For the CDR3, the DNA is TGTGCCAGCAGCTTGTTAGCAGGAGGGGGCTACACCTTC. Its translation is CASSLLAGGGYTF. V and J are TRBV5-6 and TRBJ1-2, with D unresolved. The germline V and J ends were trimmed by 1 base and 8 bases, with 12 bases remaining between them. Germline V CDR1 and CDR2: SGHDT, YYEEEE. CDR3 length: 13 residues.

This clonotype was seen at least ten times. The CDR3 here is CAISDLTGPTFHEQYF. The CDR3 region has the DNA TGTGCCATCAGTGATTTGACAGGGCCGACATTCCACGAGCAGTACTTC. This sequence joins TRBV10-3 and TRBJ2-7; TRBD1 matches 7 bases. The trim removed 3 bases at V and 5 bases at J, leaving 13 bases unmatched. This CDR3 comprises 16 residues. Looked up from germline, CDR1 is ENHRY and CDR2 is SYGVKD.

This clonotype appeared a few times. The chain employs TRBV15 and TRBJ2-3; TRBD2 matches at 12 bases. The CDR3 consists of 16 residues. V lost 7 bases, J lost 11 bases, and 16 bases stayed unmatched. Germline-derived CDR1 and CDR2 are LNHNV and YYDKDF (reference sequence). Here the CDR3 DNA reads TGTGCCACCAAGCTAGCGGGGGGGAATCAAAGCCCCGAGCAGTATTTT. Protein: CATKLAGGNQSPEQYF.

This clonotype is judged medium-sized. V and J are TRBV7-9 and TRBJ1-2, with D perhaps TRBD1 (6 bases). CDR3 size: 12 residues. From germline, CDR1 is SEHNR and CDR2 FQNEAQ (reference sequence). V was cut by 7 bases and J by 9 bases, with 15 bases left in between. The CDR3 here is CASTLGQWSYTF. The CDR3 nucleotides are TGTGCCAGCACCCTAGGACAGTGGAGCTACACCTTC.

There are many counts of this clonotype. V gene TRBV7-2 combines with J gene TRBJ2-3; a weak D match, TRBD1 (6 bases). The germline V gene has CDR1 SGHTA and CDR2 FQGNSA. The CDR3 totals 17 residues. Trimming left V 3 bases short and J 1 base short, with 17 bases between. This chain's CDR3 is CASSLGHRDPRTDTQYF. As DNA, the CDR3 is TGTGCCAGCAGCTTGGGGCACAGGGACCCCCGCACAGATACGCAGTATTTT. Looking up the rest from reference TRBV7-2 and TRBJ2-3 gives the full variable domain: GAGVSQSPSNKVTEKGKDVELRCDPISGHTALYWYRQSLGQGLEFLIYFQGNSAPDKSGLPSDRFSAERTGGSVSTLTIQRTQQEDSAVYLCASSLGHRDPRTDTQYFGPGTRLTVL.

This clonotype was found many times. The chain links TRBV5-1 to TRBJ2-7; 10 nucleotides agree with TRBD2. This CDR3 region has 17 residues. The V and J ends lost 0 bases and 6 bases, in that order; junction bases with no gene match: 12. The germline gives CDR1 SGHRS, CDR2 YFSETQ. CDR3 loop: CASSLVGLAGAVGEQYF. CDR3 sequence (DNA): TGCGCCAGCAGCTTGGTGGGTCTAGCGGGAGCGGTCGGCGAGCAGTACTTC.

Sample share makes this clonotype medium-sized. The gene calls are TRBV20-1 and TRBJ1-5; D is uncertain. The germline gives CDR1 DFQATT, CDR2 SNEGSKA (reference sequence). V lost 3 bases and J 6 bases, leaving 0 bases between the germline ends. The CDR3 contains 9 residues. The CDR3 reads CSASQPQHF. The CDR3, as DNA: TGCAGTGCTAGTCAGCCCCAGCATTTT.

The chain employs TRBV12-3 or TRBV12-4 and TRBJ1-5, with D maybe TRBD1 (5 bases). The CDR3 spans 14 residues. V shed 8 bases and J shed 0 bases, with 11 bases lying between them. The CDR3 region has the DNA TGTGCCAGCTCTCAGGGTTATAGCAATCAGCCCCAGCATTTT. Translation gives CASSQGYSNQPQHF.

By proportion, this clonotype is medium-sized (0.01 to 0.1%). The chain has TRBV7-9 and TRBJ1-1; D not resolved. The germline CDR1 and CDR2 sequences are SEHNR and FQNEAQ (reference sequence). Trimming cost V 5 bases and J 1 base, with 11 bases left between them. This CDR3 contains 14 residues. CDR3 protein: CASSPRGSNTEAFF. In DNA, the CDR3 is TGTGCCAGCAGCCCCCGTGGTTCGAACACTGAAGCTTTCTTT.